The 25 T cell receptor beta chains given below trace back to one sample, sequenced in a study of OX40 agonist ivuxolimab in advanced cancers. The library was generated by the immunoSEQ multiplex PCR assay. Here the immuneACCESS table is served through TCRdb, limited to in-frame sequences with V and J called. Missing clones are a known gap in these copies; in checked studies unresolved V genes cover under half, and the rest lacks a known reason. The sample profile shows tens of thousands of clones; around 77% of them were found once. The ten largest account for roughly 3% of the sample. The source was CD4+ or CD8+ T cells sorted from blood, collected in a trial of the OX40 agonist ivuxolimab. These receptors were taken from an adult with an advanced solid tumor such as melanoma, head and neck, liver or kidney cancer.

The chain couples TRBV28 to TRBJ1-1, with D hard to call. The CDR3 covers 14 residues. Germline assignment: CDR1 MDHEN and CDR2 SYDVKM. V lost 6 bases and J 0 bases, leaving 11 bases between the germline ends. The CDR3 sequence is CASRPMSMNTEAFF. Written as DNA, the CDR3 is TGTGCCAGCAGGCCGATGTCGATGAACACTGAAGCTTTCTTT.

The rearrangement joins TRBV19 to TRBJ1-2; unclear D gene. The germline V gene has CDR1 LNHDA and CDR2 SQIVND (reference sequence). The CDR3 length is 13 residues. Trimming shortened V by 6 bases and J by 8 bases, and 16 bases separated the two germline ends. CDR3 DNA: TGTGCCAGTAGCTTCCGTGGGCGAAGGGGCTACACCTTC. It is translated as CASSFRGRRGYTF.

V is TRBV7-9 and J is TRBJ2-3, with D possibly matching TRBD2 (6 bases). The CDR3 spans 16 residues. CDR1 SEHNR and CDR2 FQNEAQ come from the germline V gene (reference sequence). With 5 bases removed from V and 4 bases from J, the gap between germline ends came to 19 bases. DNA of the CDR3: TGTGCCAGCAGCCGTCCCAGCGGGCTAGTCCCAGATACGCAGTATTTT. Amino acids: CASSRPSGLVPDTQYF.

The V gene is TRBV19, the J gene TRBJ2-7, with TRBD1 identical over 9 bases. Germline values: CDR1 LNHDA, CDR2 SQIVND (reference sequence). After removal of 5 bases from V and 3 bases from J, the junction contained 2 bases not matched to a gene. The CDR3 runs 13 residues. The CDR3 protein is CASSSGQGYEQYF. The CDR3 nucleotides are TGTGCCAGTAGTTCGGGACAGGGCTACGAGCAGTACTTC.

The rearrangement joins TRBV4-1 to TRBJ2-7, with 9 bases fitting TRBD1. This CDR3 region has 15 residues. Germline-derived CDR1 and CDR2 are MGHRA and YSYEKL. V lost 0 bases, J lost 2 bases, and 2 bases stayed unmatched. The CDR3 sequence is CASSQDRTGAYEQYF. The CDR3 DNA reads TGCGCCAGCAGCCAAGATAGGACAGGGGCCTACGAGCAGTACTTC.

The chain uses TRBV28 and TRBJ2-1, with 10 bases identical to TRBD2. The CDR3 loop spans 16 amino acids. Germline V gene lookup returns CDR1 MDHEN and CDR2 SYDVKM. The V gene end was trimmed by 7 bases and the J gene end by 9 bases; junction bases not matched to a gene: 15. The CDR3 nucleotides are TGTGCCAGCAATTTGGATGCTAGCGGGAGACTTAGTGAGCAGTTCTTC. Translating it yields CASNLDASGRLSEQFF.

The chain uses TRBV5-1 and TRBJ2-3; 10 nucleotides agree with TRBD2. J was trimmed by 3 bases and V by 3 bases; bases with no gene match: 7. Germline CDR1 SGHRS, CDR2 YFSETQ. The CDR3 has 16 residues. CDR3 loop: CASSWGSGRSTDTQYF. The CDR3 region has the DNA TGCGCCAGCAGCTGGGGTAGCGGGAGGTCGACAGATACGCAGTATTTT.

This chain links TRBV6-9 with TRBJ2-7, with no clear D. The V gene lost 4 bases and the J gene lost 2 bases, with 12 bases spanning the gap. This CDR3 spans 14 amino acids. CDR1 is MNHGY and CDR2 is SVAAGI in the germline V gene. For the CDR3, the DNA is TGTGCCAGCAGTTTCCCGTCATCGGCCTACGAGCAGTACTTC. It is translated as CASSFPSSAYEQYF.

The chain recombines TRBV28 with TRBJ2-3; 10 bases map to TRBD2. Looked up from germline, CDR1 is MDHEN and CDR2 is SYDVKM. CDR3 length equals 17 residues. V was clipped by 6 bases and J by 4 bases; unmatched bases: 13. CDR3 nucleotides: TGTGCCAGCAGAAAGTTCGGGTCGAGCGGGAGGGCAGATACGCAGTATTTT. Translation gives CASRKFGSSGRADTQYF.

This clone was seen a handful of times. V gene TRBV10-3 combines with J gene TRBJ1-1; 9 bases agree with TRBD1. Unmatched junction bases numbered 5, after V lost 6 bases and J lost 3 bases. This CDR3 region has 14 residues. The germline V gene encodes CDR1 ENHRY and CDR2 SYGVKD. The CDR3 DNA sequence: TGTGCCATCAGCCACAGGGGGCAGGACACTGAAGCTTTCTTT. It is translated as CAISHRGQDTEAFF.

The chain uses TRBV4-1 and TRBJ1-6; tentatively, D is TRBD1 (5 bases). Germline CDR1 and CDR2: MGHRA and YSYEKL. The CDR3 has 15 amino acids. V dropped 0 bases and J dropped 8 bases, with 11 bases sitting between them. As DNA, the CDR3 is TGCGCCAGCAGCCAAGAGTGGACACCCTATTCACCCCTCCACTTT. Translation gives CASSQEWTPYSPLHF.

This clone qualifies as medium-sized. In DNA, the CDR3 is TGTGCCAGCACCCCTTGGGCGGGGACAGGCCGGGAGAAGCAGCCCCAGCATTTT. As protein: CASTPWAGTGREKQPQHF. The rearrangement joins TRBV27 to TRBJ1-5; TRBD1 agrees at 8 bases. Per germline, CDR1 MNHEY and CDR2 SMNVEV (reference sequence). After removal of 7 bases from V and 7 bases from J, the junction contained 21 bases not matched to a gene. This CDR3 has 18 residues.

Only a few counts were recorded for this clone. The CDR3 protein is CASSQGKAALEWSGEQFF. The CDR3 nucleotides read TGCGCCAGCAGCCAAGGGAAAGCTGCTTTAGAGTGGAGTGGTGAGCAGTTCTTC. V and J are TRBV4-1 and TRBJ2-1; D remains ambiguous. Germline V gene lookup returns CDR1 MGHRA and CDR2 YSYEKL. V shed 1 base and J shed 9 bases, with 25 bases lying between them. CDR3 length: 18 residues.

DNA for the CDR3: TGCGCCAGCAGTGAGTCTACCGGGACAGGGCACTACAATGAGCAGTTCTTC. It codes for CASSESTGTGHYNEQFF. The V gene is TRBV10-1, the J gene TRBJ2-1; 9 positions match TRBD1. CDR3 length: 17 amino acids. The J segment lost 3 bases and the V segment lost 0 bases, leaving 6 bases of the junction unmatched. From germline, CDR1 is WNHNN and CDR2 SYGVQD (reference sequence).

This clone was seen a single time. The chain employs TRBV6-1 and TRBJ1-4; 11 bases line up with TRBD1. Germline V gives CDR1 MNHNS, CDR2 SASEGT. V trimming: 4 bases; J trimming: 10 bases; junction bases outside the gene matches: 5. This CDR3 is built from 14 residues. CDR3 amino acids: CASSVGQGAGKLFF. The CDR3 nucleotides are TGTGCCAGCAGTGTTGGACAGGGGGCGGGAAAACTGTTTTTT.

The chain couples TRBV19 to TRBJ2-1; possible D gene TRBD2, 5 bases. Per the germline V gene, CDR1 is LNHDA and CDR2 is SQIVND (reference sequence). V lost 6 bases, J lost 5 bases, and 11 bases lay in between. The CDR3 contains 13 residues. CDR3 DNA: TGTGCCAGTAGGGTGGGAGAGAACAATGAGCAGTTCTTC. Translation: CASRVGENNEQFF.

This chain uses TRBV18 with TRBJ2-7; the D call may be TRBD1 or TRBD2 (5 bases each). Germline V gives CDR1 KGHSH, CDR2 LQKENI. V was pared by 5 bases and J by 3 bases, with 20 bases between. This CDR3 comprises 16 residues. CDR3 DNA: TGTGCCAGCTCAGTAGCGCCGGGACGTACGATCTACGAGCAGTACTTC. The encoded protein is CASSVAPGRTIYEQYF.

The J gene is TRBJ1-2, the V gene TRBV18, with D uncertain. V was pared by 1 base and J by 6 bases, with 6 bases between. The CDR3 runs to 12 residues. From germline, CDR1 is KGHSH and CDR2 LQKENI. CDR3 in DNA: TGTGCCAGCTCACCACGTTGGGATGGCTACACCTTC. Residues: CASSPRWDGYTF. Together with reference TRBV18 and TRBJ1-2, the CDR3 gives the full variable domain: NAGVMQNPRHLVRRRGQEARLRCSPMKGHSHVYWYRQLPEEGLKFMVYLQKENIIDESGMPKERFSAEFPKEGPSILRIQQVVRGDSAAYFCASSPRWDGYTFGSGTRLTVV.

The chain carries TRBV4-1 and TRBJ2-5; 12 nucleotides agree with TRBD2. The V and J ends lost 0 bases and 5 bases, in that order; junction bases with no gene match: 13. The V gene's germline CDR1 is MGHRA and CDR2 YSYEKL. The CDR3 contains 19 residues. In nucleotides, the CDR3 is TGCGCCAGCAGCCAAGATGAGCCAAAACTAGCGGGAGGAAGGGAGACCCAGTACTTC. This codes for CASSQDEPKLAGGRETQYF.

This rearrangement joins TRBV9 to TRBJ2-1; 7 nucleotides align to TRBD2. Germline loops: CDR1 SGDLS, CDR2 YYNGEE. V was clipped by 0 bases and J by 3 bases; unmatched bases: 3. CDR3 length: 15 residues. CDR3 sequence (DNA): TGTGCCAGCAGCGTAGGTGCTAGCGGCTACAATGAGCAGTTCTTC. This gives the protein CASSVGASGYNEQFF.

The chain has TRBV28 and TRBJ2-3; TRBD2 matches at 8 bases. J was trimmed by 6 bases and V by 1 base; bases with no gene match: 9. CDR1 and CDR2 (germline): MDHEN, SYDVKM. This CDR3 comprises 16 residues. CDR3 amino acids: CASSLSGSGRVDTQYF. The CDR3 DNA reads as TGTGCCAGCAGTTTATCGGGCTCCGGGAGGGTCGATACGCAGTATTTT.

The rearrangement uses TRBV10-3 and TRBJ1-2; D is unresolved. Trimming removed 2 bases from V and 8 bases from J, with 18 bases in between. Germline-derived CDR1 and CDR2 are ENHRY and SYGVKD. This CDR3 has 15 amino acids. In DNA form, the CDR3 reads TGTGCCATCAGTGAGGCACCCCCGGTCATAGAGGGCTACACCTTC. Amino acids: CAISEAPPVIEGYTF.

The gene calls are TRBV7-8 and TRBJ2-7; 10 bases align to TRBD1. The V gene end was trimmed by 5 bases and the J gene end by 7 bases; junction bases not matched to a gene: 8. The germline V gene has CDR1 SGHVS and CDR2 FQNEAQ. This CDR3 spans 14 amino acids. CDR3 sequence reads: CASSVRDRGREQYF. The CDR3 DNA follows: TGTGCCAGCAGCGTCCGGGACAGGGGCAGGGAGCAGTACTTC.

The rearrangement uses TRBV7-6 and TRBJ1-3; D is undetermined. V lost 5 bases, J lost 0 bases, and 5 bases lay in between. Per germline, CDR1 SGHVS and CDR2 FNYEAQ. This CDR3 is 13 amino acids long. This chain's CDR3 is CASSLSSGNTIYF. The CDR3 DNA reads TGTGCCAGCAGCCTCAGCTCTGGAAACACCATATATTTT.

This CDR3 is CASSRTVNQPQHF. The CDR3 bases are TGTGCCAGCAGCAGGACAGTCAATCAGCCCCAGCATTTT. This chain links TRBV7-9 with TRBJ1-5, with TRBD1 as a possible D gene (6 bases). Germline lookup yields CDR1 SEHNR and CDR2 FQNEAQ (reference sequence). This CDR3 region has 13 residues. V lost 5 bases, J lost 3 bases, and 8 bases lay in between.